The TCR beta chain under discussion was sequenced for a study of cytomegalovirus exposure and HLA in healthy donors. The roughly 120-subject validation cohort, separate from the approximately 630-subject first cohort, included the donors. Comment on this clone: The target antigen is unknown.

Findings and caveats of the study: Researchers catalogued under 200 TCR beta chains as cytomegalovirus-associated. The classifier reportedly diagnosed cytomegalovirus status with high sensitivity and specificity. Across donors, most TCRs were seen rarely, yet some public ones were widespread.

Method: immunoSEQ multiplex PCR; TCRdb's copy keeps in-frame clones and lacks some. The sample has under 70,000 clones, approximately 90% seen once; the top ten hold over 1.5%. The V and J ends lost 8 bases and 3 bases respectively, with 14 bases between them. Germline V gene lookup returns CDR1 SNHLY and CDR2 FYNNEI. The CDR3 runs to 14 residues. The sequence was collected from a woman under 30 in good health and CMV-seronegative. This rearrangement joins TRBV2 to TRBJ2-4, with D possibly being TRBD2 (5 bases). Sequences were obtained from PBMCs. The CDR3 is CASRPGMGKNIQYF. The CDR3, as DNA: TGTGCCAGCCGCCCGGGGATGGGCAAAAACATTCAGTACTTC.